A selection of T cell receptor beta chains follows, all from one sample in a study of cytomegalovirus exposure and HLA in healthy donors. Method: immunoSEQ multiplex PCR; TCRdb's copy keeps in-frame clones and lacks some. This table holds about 200,000 clones, around 79% found once. The sequenced sample was PBMCs. The receptors were gathered from a male donor in good health and CMV-seropositive. Each CDR3 is given with its conserved first and last residue. The D gene is left open where the match is weak. Expanded clones get a size class; other rows say once, few or many, or leave the size out.

V: TRBV7-8
J: TRBJ1-5
size: NA
D: NA
length: 15
DNA: TGTGCCAGCAGCTTAAATCTGGTACAGATACAGCCCCAGCATTTT
CDR3: CASSLNLVQIQPQHF

V: TRBV9
J: TRBJ2-1
size: NA
D: TRBD2
length: 15
DNA: TGTGCCAGCAGCGCGGGGACTAGCGGTTACAATGAGCAGTTCTTC
CDR3: CASSAGTSGYNEQFF

V: TRBV7-2
J: TRBJ1-3
size: NA
D: TRBD1
length: 16
DNA: TGTGCCAGCAGCTTAGAGGCAGGGGGCTCTGGAAACACCATATATTTT
CDR3: CASSLEAGGSGNTIYF

V: TRBV27
J: TRBJ1-4
size: NA
D: TRBD1
length: 15
DNA: TGTGCCAGCAGTTTATATCCGGGACAGGGAGGAAAACTGTTTTTT
CDR3: CASSLYPGQGGKLFF

V: TRBV19
J: TRBJ2-1
size: NA
D: NA
length: 15
DNA: TGTGCCAGTATCGGGACTTCCCGCTCCTACAATGAGCAGTTCTTC
CDR3: CASIGTSRSYNEQFF

V: TRBV7-2
J: TRBJ2-5
size: NA
D: TRBD2
length: 16
DNA: TGTGCCAGCAGCCCCCCCGGTAGCGGGAGTCGGGAGACCCAGTACTTC
CDR3: CASSPPGSGSRETQYF

V: TRBV6-4
J: TRBJ2-7
size: NA
D: NA
length: 16
DNA: TGTGCCAGCAGTGACCTTCGGCAGGGGAGAACCTACGAGCAGTACTTC
CDR3: CASSDLRQGRTYEQYF

V: TRBV6-6
J: TRBJ2-7
size: NA
D: TRBD1
length: 16
DNA: TGTGCCAGCAGGTACCGAGACAGGGAGACCTCCTACGAGCAGTACTTC
CDR3: CASRYRDRETSYEQYF

V: TRBV5-1
J: TRBJ2-7
size: few
D: NA
length: 15
DNA: TGCGCCAGCAGCTTGGCCGGGACTCCTTCCTACGAGCAGTACTTC
CDR3: CASSLAGTPSYEQYF

V: TRBV27
J: TRBJ2-7
size: NA
D: NA
length: 14
DNA: TGTGCCAGCAGTTCACAGACGGATACCTACGAGCAGTACTTC
CDR3: CASSSQTDTYEQYF

V: TRBV5-1
J: TRBJ2-1
size: NA
D: NA
length: 16
DNA: TGCGCCAGCAGCTTCCTGGCGGGAAGCTCCTACAATGAGCAGTTCTTC
CDR3: CASSFLAGSSYNEQFF

V: TRBV5-8
J: TRBJ2-2
size: NA
D: NA
length: 15
DNA: TGTGCCAGCAGCCAGGGACTGAAGAACACCGGGGAGCTGTTTTTT
CDR3: CASSQGLKNTGELFF

V: TRBV9
J: TRBJ2-3
size: NA
D: NA
length: 16
DNA: TGTGCCAGCAGCTCTCGGGCGTGGGGGGATGGAGATACGCAGTATTTT
CDR3: CASSSRAWGDGDTQYF

V: TRBV15
J: TRBJ1-1
size: NA
D: NA
length: 17
DNA: TGTGCCTCGGGGCTAGGACAGAATCCTTCTTTTGTCACTGAAGCTTTCTTT
CDR3: CASGLGQNPSFVTEAFF

V: TRBV9
J: TRBJ2-3
size: NA
D: TRBD1
length: 15
DNA: TGTGCCAGCAGCGTTCTGTCAACAGGGGAAGATACGCAGTATTTT
CDR3: CASSVLSTGEDTQYF

V: TRBV6-5
J: TRBJ1-2
size: NA
D: NA
length: 13
DNA: TGTGCCAGCAGCCGACAGGCGAGCTATGGCTACACCTTC
CDR3: CASSRQASYGYTF

V: TRBV5-6
J: TRBJ2-2
size: NA
D: NA
length: 14
DNA: TGTGCCAGCAGCGCGACAGGGCGGGGCGGGGAGCTGTTTTTT
CDR3: CASSATGRGGELFF

V: TRBV2
J: TRBJ2-5
size: NA
D: NA
length: 12
DNA: TGTGCCAGCAGACTAAGCCAAGAGACCCAGTACTTC
CDR3: CASRLSQETQYF

V: TRBV4-3
J: TRBJ2-4
size: NA
D: NA
length: 18
DNA: TGCGCCAGCAGCCAAGATCCTGGGGGGTCCAAGGCCAAAAACATTCAGTACTTC
CDR3: CASSQDPGGSKAKNIQYF

V: TRBV20-1
J: TRBJ2-6
size: NA
D: NA
length: 11
DNA: TGCAGTGTGGGCGGGGCCAACGTCCTGACTTTC
CDR3: CSVGGANVLTF

V: TRBV5-1
J: TRBJ2-5
size: NA
D: TRBD1
length: 16
DNA: TGCGCCAGCAGCCAGAACACAGGGGGCCTCGGGGAGACCCAGTACTTC
CDR3: CASSQNTGGLGETQYF

V: TRBV7-2
J: TRBJ2-3
size: NA
D: TRBD1
length: 15
DNA: TGTGCCAGCAGCTTAGCCGGGACAGGGCGCGATACGCAGTATTTT
CDR3: CASSLAGTGRDTQYF

V: TRBV27
J: TRBJ2-7
size: NA
D: TRBD1
length: 14
DNA: TGTGCCAGCAGACCCGGACAGGGGGAGGTCGAGCAGTACTTC
CDR3: CASRPGQGEVEQYF

V: TRBV27
J: TRBJ2-7
size: NA
D: TRBD2
length: 16
DNA: TGTGCCAGCAGTTTCGCCGGGACTAGCGGGAGCCGCGAGCAGTACTTC
CDR3: CASSFAGTSGSREQYF

V: TRBV10-3
J: TRBJ2-2
size: NA
D: TRBD1
length: 14
DNA: TGTGCCATCACAGGACAGGGCGGCACCGGGGAGCTGTTTTTT
CDR3: CAITGQGGTGELFF

V: TRBV28
J: TRBJ2-1
size: NA
D: TRBD2
length: 16
DNA: TGTGCCAGCAGCCTCCTGAGCGGGAGACTGTACAATGAGCAGTTCTTC
CDR3: CASSLLSGRLYNEQFF

V: TRBV7-2
J: TRBJ2-1
size: NA
D: NA
length: 15
DNA: TGTGCCAGCAGCGACCAGTCAGGGCCCTACAATGAGCAGTTCTTC
CDR3: CASSDQSGPYNEQFF

V: TRBV7-2
J: TRBJ2-7
size: NA
D: TRBD2
length: 18
DNA: TGTGCCAGCAGCTTAGTAGGGACTAGCGGGAGGGCCGTGTACGAGCAGTACTTC
CDR3: CASSLVGTSGRAVYEQYF

V: TRBV7-2
J: TRBJ1-5
size: NA
D: TRBD1
length: 19
DNA: TGTGCCAGCAGCTTAGCACTGCCTGTGGGACAGGCCTATTATCAGCCCCAGCATTTT
CDR3: CASSLALPVGQAYYQPQHF

V: TRBV7-2
J: TRBJ2-1
size: NA
D: TRBD2
length: 14
DNA: TGTGCCAGCATCCTGGCTAGCGGCTACAATGAGCAGTTCTTC
CDR3: CASILASGYNEQFF

V: TRBV28
J: TRBJ2-1
size: NA
D: NA
length: 13
DNA: TGTGCCAGCAGTGCTTTCAGCGGCAATGAGCAGTTCTTC
CDR3: CASSAFSGNEQFF

V: TRBV4-2
J: TRBJ2-7
size: NA
D: TRBD1
length: 15
DNA: TGTGCCAGCAGCCAAGAGGAACAGGGGGCCTACGAGCAGTACTTC
CDR3: CASSQEEQGAYEQYF